This T cell receptor (beta chain) comes out of a study of long-term antiretroviral therapy in people with HIV. A note on this clone: Its antigen is still unknown.

Whole-study results and caveats: From the mid-2000s to the late 2010s, blood was obtained, possibly while participants received older ART regimens.

The V end was cut by 5 bases, the J end by 4 bases, with 15 bases between. Germline V gene data show CDR1 as SNHLY and CDR2 as FYNNEI. This CDR3 is built from 15 residues. With survey level as its setting, the immunoSEQ assay was v3.0. TCRdb's table, derived via immunoSEQ multiplex PCR, lists solely in-frame clones and lacks some. The sample has tens of thousands of clones; roughly 96% are singletons. Sequences were derived from unsorted PBMCs, sampled 3.7 years after starting antiretroviral therapy. The receptor comes from a woman aged 45-60 years with HIV. The chain uses TRBV2 and TRBJ2-1; D may be TRBD2 (6 bases). The CDR3 bases are TGTGCCAGCAGTACCTGGGAGGCGTCATACAATGAGCAGTTCTTC. This encodes CASSTWEASYNEQFF.